The rows below give T cell receptor beta chains drawn from one sample of a study of shared clonotypes between healthy human individuals. Generated by immunoSEQ multiplex PCR, the TCRdb table keeps only in-frame clones and is missing some. The data show over 1.4 million clones, 95% to 97% seen once. Sequencing input: naive CD4+ T cells sorted from blood. The origin of the receptors is a man younger than 45 in good health. CDR3s include the opening cysteine and the closing phenylalanine or tryptophan. A D gene is named only where the DNA matches it firmly. Some rows have no size entry. The others give once, few or many, or a class for an expanded clone.

d_gene	v_gene	abundance	j_gene	CDR3nt	CDR3aa
TRBD1	TRBV29-1	NA	TRBJ2-4	TGCAGCGTTCACGACAGGGAAGCCAAAAACATTCAGTACTTC	CSVHDREAKNIQYF
TRBD1	TRBV7-8	once	TRBJ1-1	TGTGCCAGCAGGACAGGGCCCACTGAAGCTTTCTTT	CASRTGPTEAFF
TRBD2	TRBV29-1	NA	TRBJ2-1	TGCAGCGTATCAGGGAGGGCCTACAATGAGCAGTTCTTC	CSVSGRAYNEQFF
NA	TRBV9	NA	TRBJ2-7	TGTGCCAGCAGCCCGGTGGGTGGGCTGACATTCGGGGAGCAGTACTTC	CASSPVGGLTFGEQYF
TRBD2	TRBV6-5	NA	TRBJ2-3	TGTGCCAGCAGTTACTCGGCTAGCGGGTACGGTGATACGCAGTATTTT	CASSYSASGYGDTQYF
NA	TRBV7-3	NA	TRBJ1-2	TGTGCCAGCAGCTTTCATCAGGGCAATGGCTACACCTTC	CASSFHQGNGYTF
NA	TRBV18	NA	TRBJ2-3	TGTGCCAGCTCACCATCTTCAGGGTTACCCACAGATACGCAGTATTTT	CASSPSSGLPTDTQYF
TRBD2	TRBV18	NA	TRBJ2-7	TGTGCCAGCTCACCACTGAGGGAGGGTTACGAGCAGTACTTC	CASSPLREGYEQYF
NA	TRBV27	NA	TRBJ2-7	TGTGCCAGCAGTTTAAGGGGATCAACTAGTCGCAACGAGCAGTACTTC	CASSLRGSTSRNEQYF
NA	TRBV10-3	NA	TRBJ2-7	TGTGCCATCAGTGAGTTCGGAGGGGGTAGGTCCTACGAGCAGTACTTC	CAISEFGGGRSYEQYF
NA	TRBV7-6	NA	TRBJ2-1	TGTGCCAGCAGCTTCCAAGTCGACAATGAGCAGTTCTTC	CASSFQVDNEQFF
NA	TRBV7-6	NA	TRBJ2-5	TGTGCCAGCAGCTTAGCCGTTTCCGCGGTGCAAGAGACCCAGTACTTC	CASSLAVSAVQETQYF
TRBD2	TRBV14	once	TRBJ2-3	TGTGCCAGCAGCCAAGCCGGGACTAGCGGGAGCACAGATACGCAGTATTTT	CASSQAGTSGSTDTQYF
NA	TRBV5-5	NA	TRBJ1-1	TGTGCCAGCAGGGAAGGAGCGAACACTGAAGCTTTCTTT	CASREGANTEAFF
NA	TRBV4-3	NA	TRBJ1-5	TGCGCCAGCAGCCAAGGGCCACGGACAGACAATCAGCCCCAGCATTTT	CASSQGPRTDNQPQHF
TRBD1	TRBV6-5	few	TRBJ1-1	TGTGCCAGCAGTTACTCCGGGACAGCGAACACTGAAGCTTTCTTT	CASSYSGTANTEAFF
NA	TRBV2	NA	TRBJ2-7	TGTGCCAGCAGTGAACGAGGGGGTGAGATCCCCTACGAGCAGTACTTC	CASSERGGEIPYEQYF
NA	TRBV4-3	once	TRBJ2-7	TGCGCCAGCAGCCAAGTTGGCGAGAGGGCTTACGAGCAGTACTTC	CASSQVGERAYEQYF
NA	TRBV7-8	NA	TRBJ2-5	TGTGCCAGCAGCGACCGGGGCGGTTTGGAGACCCAGTACTTC	CASSDRGGLETQYF
TRBD2	TRBV5-4	NA	TRBJ2-1	TGTGCCAGCAGGCCGCCGGGACTAGTAGGCAATGAGCAGTTCTTC	CASRPPGLVGNEQFF
NA	TRBV28	NA	TRBJ2-1	TGTGTGGCTAGCGAGAGCTCCTACAATGAGCAGTTCTTC	CVASESSYNEQFF
NA	TRBV18	NA	TRBJ2-2	TGTGCCAGCTCACCACGTCTGGGGCGCGGAGACACCGGGGAGCTGTTTTTT	CASSPRLGRGDTGELFF
TRBD2	TRBV2	once	TRBJ2-1	TGTGCCACCGTGGCGGGAGGGAAGAATGAGCAGTTCTTC	CATVAGGKNEQFF
TRBD2	TRBV4-3	NA	TRBJ2-1	TGCGCCAGCAGCCTTGGACTAGCGGGACTCGGGGGTGAGCAGTTCTTC	CASSLGLAGLGGEQFF
TRBD1	TRBV7-9	NA	TRBJ2-7	TGTGCCAGCAGCTTGAGACAGGGGGCTTTATACGAGCAGTACTTC	CASSLRQGALYEQYF
TRBD1	TRBV5-1	NA	TRBJ2-1	TGCGCCAGCAGCGGCGGGACAGGGGTTCGCTACAATGAGCAGTTCTTC	CASSGGTGVRYNEQFF
TRBD1	TRBV27	NA	TRBJ1-3	TGTGCCAGCAGTTTCGACAGGGATGGAAACACCATATATTTT	CASSFDRDGNTIYF
NA	TRBV19	NA	TRBJ1-5	TGTGCCACATCAGGGGTTCGCCAGCCCCAGCATTTT	CATSGVRQPQHF
NA	TRBV27	NA	TRBJ2-1	TGTGCCAGCAGTATGTTACGGGACTTAGGACCTAATGAGCAGTTCTTC	CASSMLRDLGPNEQFF
NA	TRBV10-3	NA	TRBJ2-7	TGTGCCATCAGTGGTGAGGGAGGAAATGATTACGAGCAGTACTTC	CAISGEGGNDYEQYF
TRBD2	TRBV5-4	NA	TRBJ2-7	TGTGCCAGCGGACCGAGCGGGAGGTCCTACGAGCAGTACTTC	CASGPSGRSYEQYF
TRBD1	TRBV5-1	NA	TRBJ1-2	TGCGCCAGCAGCCCCGGGACAGGGGGCGCTTTCTACACCTTC	CASSPGTGGAFYTF
TRBD2	TRBV7-8	NA	TRBJ2-1	TGTGCCAGCAGGCCCCCAGGGAGGGGTACGTACAATGAGCAGTTCTTC	CASRPPGRGTYNEQFF
NA	TRBV18	NA	TRBJ2-3	TGTGCCAGCTCACGAACTAGCACAGATACGCAGTATTTT	CASSRTSTDTQYF
NA	TRBV27	NA	TRBJ1-1	TGTGCCAGCAACAAGGGGGGGGCCCTGACTGAAGCTTTCTTT	CASNKGGALTEAFF
NA	TRBV2	NA	TRBJ2-1	TGTGCCAGCAGTCGACGGGGCTCTGGTGACAATGAGCAGTTCTTC	CASSRRGSGDNEQFF
NA	TRBV19	NA	TRBJ2-5	TGTGCCAGTAGTACGGGACCGACGGTAGAGACCCAGTACTTC	CASSTGPTVETQYF
NA	TRBV6-5	NA	TRBJ1-3	TGTGCCAGCAGCCCAACCCACAGCTCTGGAAACACCATATATTTT	CASSPTHSSGNTIYF
NA	TRBV11-2	NA	TRBJ2-7	TGTGCCAGCAGCTTAGTAGCAGGGGTATCCTACGAGCAGTACTTC	CASSLVAGVSYEQYF
NA	TRBV10-3	NA	TRBJ2-5	TGTGCCATCAGTGTTACTACCAAAGAGACCCAGTACTTC	CAISVTTKETQYF
NA	TRBV7-9	once	TRBJ1-5	TGTGCCAGCAGCTTAGAATCTGCCACCCAGCATTTT	CASSLESATQHF